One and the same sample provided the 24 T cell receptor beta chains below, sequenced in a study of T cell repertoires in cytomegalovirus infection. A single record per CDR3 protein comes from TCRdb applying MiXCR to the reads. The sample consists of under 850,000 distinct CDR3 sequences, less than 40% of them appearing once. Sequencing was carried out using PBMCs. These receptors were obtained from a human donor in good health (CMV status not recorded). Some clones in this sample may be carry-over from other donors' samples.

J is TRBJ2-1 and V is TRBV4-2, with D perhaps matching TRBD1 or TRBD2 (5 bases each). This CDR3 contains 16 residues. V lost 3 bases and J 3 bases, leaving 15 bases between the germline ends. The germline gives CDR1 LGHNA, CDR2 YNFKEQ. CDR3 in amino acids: CASSHSGTSDYNEQFF. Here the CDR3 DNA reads TGTGCCAGCAGCCATTCCGGGACCAGCGACTACAATGAGCAGTTCTTC.

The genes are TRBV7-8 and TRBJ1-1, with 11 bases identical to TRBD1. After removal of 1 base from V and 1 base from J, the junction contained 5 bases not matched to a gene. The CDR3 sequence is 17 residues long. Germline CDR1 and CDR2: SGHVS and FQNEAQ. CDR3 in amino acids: CASSLGDRGRENTEAFF. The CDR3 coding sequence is TGTGCCAGCAGCTTAGGGGACAGGGGGAGAGAGAACACTGAAGCTTTCTTT.

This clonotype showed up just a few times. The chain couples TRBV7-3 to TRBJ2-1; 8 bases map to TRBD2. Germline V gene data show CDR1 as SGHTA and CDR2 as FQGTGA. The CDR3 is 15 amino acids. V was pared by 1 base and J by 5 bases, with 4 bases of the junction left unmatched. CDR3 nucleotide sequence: TGTGCCAGCAGCTTAATTAGCGGGGACCACAATGAGCAGTTCTTC. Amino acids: CASSLISGDHNEQFF.

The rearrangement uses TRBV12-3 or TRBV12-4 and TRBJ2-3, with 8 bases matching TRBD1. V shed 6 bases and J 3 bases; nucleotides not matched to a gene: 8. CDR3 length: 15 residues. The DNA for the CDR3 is TGTGCCAGCAGACCGGACAGGGCAGATACAGATACGCAGTATTTT. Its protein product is CASRPDRADTDTQYF.

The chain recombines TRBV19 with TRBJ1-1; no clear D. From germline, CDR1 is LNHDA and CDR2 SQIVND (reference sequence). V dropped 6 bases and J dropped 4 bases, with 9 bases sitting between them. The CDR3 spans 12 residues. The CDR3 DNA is TGTGCCAGTAGGCGCATGACCACTGAAGCTTTCTTT. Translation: CASRRMTTEAFF.

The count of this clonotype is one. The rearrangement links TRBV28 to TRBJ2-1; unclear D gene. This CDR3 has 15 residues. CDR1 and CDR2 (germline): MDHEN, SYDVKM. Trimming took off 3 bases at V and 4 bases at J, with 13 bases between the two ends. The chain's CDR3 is CASSLEGFGYNEQFF. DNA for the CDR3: TGTGCCAGCAGTTTGGAAGGGTTCGGTTACAATGAGCAGTTCTTC.

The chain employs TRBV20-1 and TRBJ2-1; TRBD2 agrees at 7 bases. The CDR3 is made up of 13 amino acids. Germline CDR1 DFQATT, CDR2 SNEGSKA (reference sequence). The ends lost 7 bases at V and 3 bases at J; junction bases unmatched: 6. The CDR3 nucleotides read TGCAGTGAGTTGGCTAGCGGCTACAATGAGCAGTTCTTC. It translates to CSELASGYNEQFF.

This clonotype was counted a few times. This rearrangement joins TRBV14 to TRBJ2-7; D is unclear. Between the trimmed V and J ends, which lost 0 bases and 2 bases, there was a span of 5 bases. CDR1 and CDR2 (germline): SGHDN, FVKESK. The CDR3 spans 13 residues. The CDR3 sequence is CASSQDPAYEQYF. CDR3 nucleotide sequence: TGTGCCAGCAGCCAAGATCCGGCCTACGAGCAGTACTTC.

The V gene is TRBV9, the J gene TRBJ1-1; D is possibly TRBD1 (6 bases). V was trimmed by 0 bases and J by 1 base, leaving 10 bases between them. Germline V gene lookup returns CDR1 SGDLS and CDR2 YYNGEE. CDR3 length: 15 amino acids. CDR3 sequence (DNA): TGTGCCAGCAGCGTAGCCGGACAGCAGAACACTGAAGCTTTCTTT. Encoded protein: CASSVAGQQNTEAFF. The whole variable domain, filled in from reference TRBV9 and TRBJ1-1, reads DSGVTQTPKHLITATGQRVTLRCSPRSGDLSVYWYQQSLDQGLQFLIQYYNGEERAKGNILERFSAQQFPDLHSELNLSSLELGDSALYFCASSVAGQQNTEAFFGQGTRLTVV.

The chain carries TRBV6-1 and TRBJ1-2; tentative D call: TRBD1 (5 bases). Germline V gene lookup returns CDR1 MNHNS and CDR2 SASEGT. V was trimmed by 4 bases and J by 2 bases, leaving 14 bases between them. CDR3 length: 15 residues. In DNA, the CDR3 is TGTGCCAGCAGTGGGCGGGGGGGAAAAAACTATGGCTACACCTTC. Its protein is CASSGRGGKNYGYTF.

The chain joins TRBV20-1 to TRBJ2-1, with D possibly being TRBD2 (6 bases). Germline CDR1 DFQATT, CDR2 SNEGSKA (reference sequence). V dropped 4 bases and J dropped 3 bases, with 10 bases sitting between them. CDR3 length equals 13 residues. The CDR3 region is CSAISGFYNEQFF. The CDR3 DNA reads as TGCAGTGCTATAAGCGGGTTCTACAATGAGCAGTTCTTC.

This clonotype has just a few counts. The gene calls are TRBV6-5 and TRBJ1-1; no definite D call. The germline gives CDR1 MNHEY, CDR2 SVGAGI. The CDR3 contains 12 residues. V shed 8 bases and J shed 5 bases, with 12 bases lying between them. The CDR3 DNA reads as TGTGCCAGCGGTCGACCGGGGACTGAAGCTTTCTTT. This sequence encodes CASGRPGTEAFF.

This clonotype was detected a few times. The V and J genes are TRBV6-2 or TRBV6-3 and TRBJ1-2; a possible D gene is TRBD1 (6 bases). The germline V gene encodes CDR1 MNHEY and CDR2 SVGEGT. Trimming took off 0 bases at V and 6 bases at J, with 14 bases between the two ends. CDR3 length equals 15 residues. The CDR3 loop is CASSYSTGFLDGYTF. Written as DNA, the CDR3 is TGTGCCAGCAGTTACTCTACAGGGTTTCTTGATGGCTACACCTTC.

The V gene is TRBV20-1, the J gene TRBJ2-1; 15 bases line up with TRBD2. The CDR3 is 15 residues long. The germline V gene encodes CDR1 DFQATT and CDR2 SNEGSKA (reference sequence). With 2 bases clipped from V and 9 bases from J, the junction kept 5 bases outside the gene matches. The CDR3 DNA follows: TGCAGTGCTAGATTCGGGACTAGCGGGGGGCGTGAGCAGTTCTTC. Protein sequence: CSARFGTSGGREQFF.

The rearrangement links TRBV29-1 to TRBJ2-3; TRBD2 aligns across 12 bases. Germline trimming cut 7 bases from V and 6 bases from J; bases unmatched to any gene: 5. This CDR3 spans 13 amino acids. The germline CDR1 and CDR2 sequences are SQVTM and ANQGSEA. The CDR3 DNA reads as TGCAGCGGGAGACTAGCGGGAGAGGATACGCAGTATTTT. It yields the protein CSGRLAGEDTQYF.

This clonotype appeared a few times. The CDR3 DNA sequence: TGTGCCAGCAGCTCGGGGGATTCTCAGCCCCAGCATTTT. Translating gives CASSSGDSQPQHF. This chain links TRBV11-2 with TRBJ1-5, with a weak D call TRBD1 (5 bases). The CDR3 runs to 13 residues. Trimming took 4 bases from V and 6 from J, leaving 10 bases between them. Per the germline V gene, CDR1 is SGHAT and CDR2 is FQNNGV.

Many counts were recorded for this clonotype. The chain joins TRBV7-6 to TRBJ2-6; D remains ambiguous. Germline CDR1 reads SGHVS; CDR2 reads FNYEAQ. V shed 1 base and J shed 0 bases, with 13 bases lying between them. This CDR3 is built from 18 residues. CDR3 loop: CASSLVGGYLSGANVLTF. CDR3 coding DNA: TGTGCCAGCAGCTTAGTGGGCGGTTACCTCTCTGGGGCCAACGTCCTGACTTTC.

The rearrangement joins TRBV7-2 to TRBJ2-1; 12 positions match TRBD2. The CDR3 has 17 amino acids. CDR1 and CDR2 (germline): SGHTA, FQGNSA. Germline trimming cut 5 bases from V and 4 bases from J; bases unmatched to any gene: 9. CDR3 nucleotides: TGTGCCAGCAGCCCCTTGACCGGGACTAGCGGGTACAATGAGCAGTTCTTC. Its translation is CASSPLTGTSGYNEQFF.

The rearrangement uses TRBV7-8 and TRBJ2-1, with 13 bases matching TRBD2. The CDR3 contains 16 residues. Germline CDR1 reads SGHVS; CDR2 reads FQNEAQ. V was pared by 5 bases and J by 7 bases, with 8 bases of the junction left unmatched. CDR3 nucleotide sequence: TGTGCCAGCAGCCCACAGGGACTAGCGGGAAGGAATGAGCAGTTCTTC. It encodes CASSPQGLAGRNEQFF.

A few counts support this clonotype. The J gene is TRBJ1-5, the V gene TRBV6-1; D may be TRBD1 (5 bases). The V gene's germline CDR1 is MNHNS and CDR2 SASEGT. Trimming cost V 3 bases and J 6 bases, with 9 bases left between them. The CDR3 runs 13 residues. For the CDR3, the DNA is TGTGCCAGCAGTGACGGTGGGGGTCAGCCCCAGCATTTT. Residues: CASSDGGGQPQHF.

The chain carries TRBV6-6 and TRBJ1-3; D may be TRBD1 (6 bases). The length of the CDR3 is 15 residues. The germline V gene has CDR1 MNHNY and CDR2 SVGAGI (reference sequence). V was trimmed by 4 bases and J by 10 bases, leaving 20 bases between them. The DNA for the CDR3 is TGTGCCAGCAGTTCCCTACAGGGCTCCTTAAAAACCATATATTTT. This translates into CASSSLQGSLKTIYF.

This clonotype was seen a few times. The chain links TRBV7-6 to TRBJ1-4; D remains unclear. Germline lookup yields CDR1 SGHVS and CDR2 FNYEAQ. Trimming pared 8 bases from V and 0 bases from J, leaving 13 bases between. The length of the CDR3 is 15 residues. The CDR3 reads CASAYLGTTNEKLFF. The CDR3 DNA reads TGTGCCAGCGCTTACCTCGGGACAACTAATGAAAAACTGTTTTTT.

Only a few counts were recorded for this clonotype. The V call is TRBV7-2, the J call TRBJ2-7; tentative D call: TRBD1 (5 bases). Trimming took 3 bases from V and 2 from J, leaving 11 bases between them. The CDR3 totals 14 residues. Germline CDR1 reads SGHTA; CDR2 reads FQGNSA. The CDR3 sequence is CASSFWGKAYEQYF. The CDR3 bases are TGTGCCAGCAGCTTTTGGGGCAAGGCCTACGAGCAGTACTTC.

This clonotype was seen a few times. DNA of the CDR3: TGCAGTGGAGTGACAGGGGCGATTGAAGCTTTCTTT. Residues: CSGVTGAIEAFF. The chain couples TRBV20-1 to TRBJ1-1, with 8 bases identical to TRBD1. The CDR3 is 12 amino acids. The germline V gene has CDR1 DFQATT and CDR2 SNEGSKA (reference sequence). V lost 7 bases to trimming and J lost 7 bases; unmatched junction nucleotides: 8.